The TCR beta chain described here comes from a study of blood T cell repertoires in COVID-19. The length of the CDR3 is 14 residues. Germline-derived CDR1 and CDR2 are SGHAT and FQNNGV. Between the trimmed V and J ends, which lost 10 bases and 1 base, there was a span of 14 bases. Measured with immunoSEQ multiplex PCR; TCRdb has only the in-frame clones, and not every one. The data hold 290,000 or so clones, with around 89% observed a single time. The chain combines TRBV11-2 with TRBJ2-1, with D tentatively TRBD2 (6 bases). The specimen was PBMCs or T cells enriched from blood (not recorded which). The receptor was isolated from a young woman with acute COVID-19. CDR3 bases: TGTGCCATACCCGGGGGAGAGTCCTACAATGAGCAGTTCTTC. It codes for CAIPGGESYNEQFF.